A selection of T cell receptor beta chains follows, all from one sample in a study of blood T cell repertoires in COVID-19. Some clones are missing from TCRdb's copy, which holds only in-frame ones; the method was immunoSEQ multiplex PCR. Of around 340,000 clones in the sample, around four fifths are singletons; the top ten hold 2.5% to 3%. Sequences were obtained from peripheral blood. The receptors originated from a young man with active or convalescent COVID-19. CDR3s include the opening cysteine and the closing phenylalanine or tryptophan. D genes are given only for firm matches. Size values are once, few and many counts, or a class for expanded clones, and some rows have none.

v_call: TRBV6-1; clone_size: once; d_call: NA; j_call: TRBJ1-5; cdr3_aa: CASSEGLEGGQPQHF; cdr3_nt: TGTGCCAGCAGTGAAGGTCTCGAGGGCGGACAGCCCCAGCATTTT
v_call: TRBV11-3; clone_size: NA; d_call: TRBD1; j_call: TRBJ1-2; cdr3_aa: CASSLAGGLNYGYTF; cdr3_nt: TGTGCCAGCAGCTTAGCAGGGGGACTCAACTATGGCTACACCTTC
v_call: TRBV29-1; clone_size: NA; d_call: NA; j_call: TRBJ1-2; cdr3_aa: CSVSGGNYGYTF; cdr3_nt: TGCAGCGTTTCGGGGGGTAACTATGGCTACACCTTC
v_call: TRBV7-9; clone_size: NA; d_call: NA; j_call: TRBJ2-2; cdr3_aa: CASSLETGELFF; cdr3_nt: TGTGCCAGCAGCTTGGAGACCGGGGAGCTGTTTTTT
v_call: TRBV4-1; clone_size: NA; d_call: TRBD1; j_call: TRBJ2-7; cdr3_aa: CASSQTGTGDYEQYF; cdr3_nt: TGCGCCAGCAGCCAAACCGGGACAGGGGACTACGAGCAGTACTTC
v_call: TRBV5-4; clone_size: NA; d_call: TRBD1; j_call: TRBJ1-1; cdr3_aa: CASSPGQGTEAFF; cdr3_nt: TGTGCCAGCAGCCCGGGACAGGGCACTGAAGCTTTCTTT
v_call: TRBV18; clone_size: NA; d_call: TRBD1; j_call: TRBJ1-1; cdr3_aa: CASSPRRQGRNAEAFF; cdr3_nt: TGTGCCAGCTCACCACGGAGACAGGGGAGGAACGCTGAAGCTTTCTTT
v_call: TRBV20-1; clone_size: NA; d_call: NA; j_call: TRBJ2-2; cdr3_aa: CSASGQGGGELFF; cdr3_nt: TGCAGTGCTAGTGGGCAGGGTGGCGGGGAGCTGTTTTTT
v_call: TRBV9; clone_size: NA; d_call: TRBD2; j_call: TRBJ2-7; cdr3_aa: CASSSLLGSGGYEQYF; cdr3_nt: TGTGCCAGCAGCTCCCTCCTCGGAAGCGGGGGCTACGAGCAGTACTTC
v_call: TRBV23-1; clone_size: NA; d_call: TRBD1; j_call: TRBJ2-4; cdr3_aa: CASSPGDREAKNIQYF; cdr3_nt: TGCGCCAGCAGCCCCGGGGACAGGGAGGCCAAAAACATTCAGTACTTC
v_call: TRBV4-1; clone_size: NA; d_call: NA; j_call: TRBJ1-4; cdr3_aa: CASSQVPGAREKLFF; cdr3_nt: TGCGCCAGCAGCCAAGTCCCTGGGGCGCGTGAAAAACTGTTTTTT
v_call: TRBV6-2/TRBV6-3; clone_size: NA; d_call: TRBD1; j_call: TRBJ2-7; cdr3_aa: CASSYGTGGYEQYF; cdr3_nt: TGTGCCAGCAGTTACGGGACAGGGGGCTACGAGCAGTACTTC
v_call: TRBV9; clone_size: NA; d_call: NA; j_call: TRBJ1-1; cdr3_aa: CASSPGHLEAFF; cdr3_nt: TGTGCCAGCAGCCCGGGACACCTTGAAGCTTTCTTT
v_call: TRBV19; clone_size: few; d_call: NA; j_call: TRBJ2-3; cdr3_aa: CASSLTGLSGTDTQYF; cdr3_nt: TGTGCCAGTAGTCTCACGGGACTGTCAGGCACAGATACGCAGTATTTT
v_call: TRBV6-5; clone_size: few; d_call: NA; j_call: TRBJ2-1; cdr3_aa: CASSSSTGQGWNEQFF; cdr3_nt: TGTGCCAGCAGTTCGAGTACAGGTCAAGGTTGGAATGAGCAGTTCTTC
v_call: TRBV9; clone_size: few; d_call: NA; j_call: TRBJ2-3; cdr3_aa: CASSATVASTDTQYF; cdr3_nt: TGTGCCAGCAGCGCGACAGTAGCTAGCACAGATACGCAGTATTTT
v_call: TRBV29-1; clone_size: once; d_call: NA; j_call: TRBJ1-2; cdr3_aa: CSVPAGEAYAYGYTF; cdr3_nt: TGCAGCGTCCCGGCCGGAGAGGCCTATGCCTATGGCTACACCTTC
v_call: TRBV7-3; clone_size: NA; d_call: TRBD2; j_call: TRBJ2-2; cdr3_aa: CASSLIAPLAGGFLGELFF; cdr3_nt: TGTGCCAGCAGCTTAATTGCCCCCCTAGCGGGAGGGTTTTTGGGGGAGCTGTTTTTT
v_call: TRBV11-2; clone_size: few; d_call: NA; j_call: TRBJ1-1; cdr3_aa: CASSLERVMNTEAFF; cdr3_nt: TGTGCCAGCAGCTTAGAGCGTGTTATGAACACTGAAGCTTTCTTT
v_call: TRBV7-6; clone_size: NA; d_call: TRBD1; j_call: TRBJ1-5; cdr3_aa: CASSSTGGAGQPQHF; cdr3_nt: TGTGCCAGCAGCTCGACAGGGGGCGCAGGACAGCCCCAGCATTTT
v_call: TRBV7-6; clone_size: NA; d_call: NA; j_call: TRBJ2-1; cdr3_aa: CASSLNQLNNEQFF; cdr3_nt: TGTGCCAGCAGCTTAAATCAACTGAACAATGAGCAGTTCTTC
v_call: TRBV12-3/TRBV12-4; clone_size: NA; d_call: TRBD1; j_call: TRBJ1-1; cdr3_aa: CASNDRGKAFF; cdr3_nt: TGTGCCAGCAATGACAGGGGGAAGGCTTTCTTT
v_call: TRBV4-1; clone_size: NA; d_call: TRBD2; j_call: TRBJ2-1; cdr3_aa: CASRLTTSGRAEYEQFF; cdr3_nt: TGCGCCAGCAGGCTTACGACTAGCGGGAGGGCCGAGTATGAGCAGTTCTTC
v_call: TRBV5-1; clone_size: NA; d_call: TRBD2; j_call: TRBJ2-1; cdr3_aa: CASSPGGSGDYNEQFF; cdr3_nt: TGCGCCAGCAGCCCTGGTGGTAGCGGGGACTACAATGAGCAGTTCTTC
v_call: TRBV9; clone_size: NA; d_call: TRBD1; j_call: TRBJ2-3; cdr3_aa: CASSVQGAHEDTQYF; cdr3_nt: TGTGCCAGCAGCGTCCAGGGGGCGCATGAAGATACGCAGTATTTT
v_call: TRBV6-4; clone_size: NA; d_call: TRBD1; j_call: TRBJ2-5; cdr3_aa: CASSDSGGARETQYF; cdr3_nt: TGTGCCAGCAGTGACTCAGGGGGCGCCCGGGAGACCCAGTACTTC
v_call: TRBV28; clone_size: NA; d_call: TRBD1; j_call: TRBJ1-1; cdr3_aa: CASSLEAGGRSTEAFF; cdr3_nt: TGTGCCAGCAGTTTAGAGGCAGGGGGCAGGAGCACTGAAGCTTTCTTT
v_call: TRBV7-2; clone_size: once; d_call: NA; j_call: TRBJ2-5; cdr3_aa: CASSSRRETQYF; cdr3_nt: TGTGCCAGCAGCTCCCGGAGGGAGACCCAGTACTTC
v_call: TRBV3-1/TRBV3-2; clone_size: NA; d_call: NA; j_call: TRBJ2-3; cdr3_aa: CASSPRQGLLGGTDTQYF; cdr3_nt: TGTGCCAGCAGCCCCCGGCAGGGGCTCCTAGGGGGCACAGATACGCAGTATTTT
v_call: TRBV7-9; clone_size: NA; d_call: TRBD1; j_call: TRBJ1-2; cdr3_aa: CASSPPQGAAYGYTF; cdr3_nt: TGTGCCAGCAGCCCCCCCCAGGGGGCCGCCTATGGCTACACCTTC
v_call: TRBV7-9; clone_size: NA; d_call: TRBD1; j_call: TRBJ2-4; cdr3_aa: CASSSRTGGMAKNIQYF; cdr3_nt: TGTGCCAGCAGCTCAAGGACAGGGGGTATGGCCAAAAACATTCAGTACTTC